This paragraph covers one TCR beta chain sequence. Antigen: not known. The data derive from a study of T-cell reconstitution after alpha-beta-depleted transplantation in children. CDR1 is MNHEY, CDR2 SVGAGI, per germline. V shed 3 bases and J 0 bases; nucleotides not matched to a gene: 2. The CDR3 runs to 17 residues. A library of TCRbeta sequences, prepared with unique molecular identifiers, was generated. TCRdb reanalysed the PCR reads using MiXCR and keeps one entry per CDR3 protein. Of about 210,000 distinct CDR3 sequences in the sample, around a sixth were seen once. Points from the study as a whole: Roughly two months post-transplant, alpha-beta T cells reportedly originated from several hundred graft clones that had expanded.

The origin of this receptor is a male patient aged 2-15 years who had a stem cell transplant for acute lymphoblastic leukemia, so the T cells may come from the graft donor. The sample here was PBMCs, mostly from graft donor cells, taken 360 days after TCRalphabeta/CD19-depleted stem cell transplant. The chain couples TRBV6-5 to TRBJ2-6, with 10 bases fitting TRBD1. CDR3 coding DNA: TGTGCCAGCAGTTATGGGACAGGGGTCTCTGGGGCCAACGTCCTGACTTTC. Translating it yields CASSYGTGVSGANVLTF.